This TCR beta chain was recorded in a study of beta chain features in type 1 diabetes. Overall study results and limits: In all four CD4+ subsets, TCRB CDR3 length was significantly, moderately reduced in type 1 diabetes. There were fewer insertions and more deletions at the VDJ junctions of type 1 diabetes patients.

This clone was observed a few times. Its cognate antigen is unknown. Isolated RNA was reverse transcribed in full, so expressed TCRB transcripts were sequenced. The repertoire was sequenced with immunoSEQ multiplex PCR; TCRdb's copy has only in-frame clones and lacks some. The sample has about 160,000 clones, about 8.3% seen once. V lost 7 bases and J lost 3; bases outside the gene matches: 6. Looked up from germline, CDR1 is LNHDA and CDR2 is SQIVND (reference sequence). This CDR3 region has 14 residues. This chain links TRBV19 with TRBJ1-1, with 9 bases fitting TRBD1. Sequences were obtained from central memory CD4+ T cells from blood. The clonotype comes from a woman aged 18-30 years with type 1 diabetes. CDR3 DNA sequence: TGTGCCAGTATCAAGGACAGGGGCTACACTGAAGCTTTCTTT. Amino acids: CASIKDRGYTEAFF.